These 30 T cell receptor beta chains were sequenced from one sample in a study of blood T cells in healthy people across ages. PCR was performed a second time for roughly 7 to 11 cycles using a sample-barcoded 5' primer and a J-beta primer mix. MiXCR, applied by TCRdb to the 5' RACE reads, yields one record per CDR3 protein. This repertoire shows about 680,000 distinct CDR3 sequences, 45% to 50% found once; its top ten account for 25% to 35%. Source material: blood. Receptors originate from a woman aged 60 to 75 in good health.

J is TRBJ1-1 and V is TRBV6-2 or TRBV6-3, with 7 bases fitting TRBD1. The germline CDR1 and CDR2 sequences are MNHEY and SVGEGT. CDR3 length: 15 amino acids. V shed 7 bases, J shed 1 base, and the junction held 9 bases outside the gene matches. CDR3 protein: CASTLEGQRNTEAFF. The CDR3, as DNA: TGTGCCAGCACCTTAGAGGGACAGAGGAACACTGAAGCTTTCTTT.

Turning to this clonotype: Sequence at one end of the junction differs from germline and may be a read error. The rearrangement joins TRBV7-3 to TRBJ2-1, with 13 bases that match TRBD2. Per germline, CDR1 SGHTA and CDR2 FQGTGA. The CDR3 has 15 amino acids. Written as DNA, the CDR3 is TGTGTCAGCAGCCGGGGACTAGCGGGATACAATGAGCAGTTCTTC. Translation: CVSSRGLAGYNEQFF. Together with reference TRBV7-3 and TRBJ2-1, the CDR3 gives the full variable domain: GAGVSQTPSNKVTEKGKYVELRCDPISGHTALYWYRQSLGQGPEFLIYFQGTGAADDSGLPNDRFFAVRPEGSVSTLKIQRTERGDSAVYLCVSSRGLAGYNEQFFGPGTRLTVL.

In this sample, this clonotype turned up many times. The chain is built from TRBV9 and TRBJ2-7; TRBD1 aligns across 7 bases. This CDR3 spans 16 amino acids. J was trimmed by 3 bases and V by 4 bases; bases with no gene match: 13. The germline CDR1 and CDR2 sequences are SGDLS and YYNGEE. CDR3 protein: CASSSPAGTEGYEQYF. The CDR3 DNA follows: TGTGCCAGCAGCTCACCGGCCGGGACAGAGGGCTACGAGCAGTACTTC.

J is TRBJ2-7 and V is TRBV20-1; 8 bases line up with TRBD2. Near its end, the DNA agrees better with TRBJ2-5, so the J call may be wrong. This CDR3 has 16 residues. The germline CDR1 and CDR2 sequences are DFQATT and SNEGSKA (reference sequence). The CDR3 sequence: CSARASGGPLKETQYF. The CDR3, as DNA: TGCAGTGCTAGAGCCAGCGGGGGCCCCCTCAAAGAGACCCAGTACTTC.

The rearrangement joins TRBV4-2 to TRBJ2-1; D unclear. The CDR3 sequence is 14 residues long. V dropped 0 bases and J dropped 10 bases, with 13 bases sitting between them. Germline CDR1 reads LGHNA; CDR2 reads YNFKEQ. CDR3 bases: TGTGCCAGCAGCCAAGATTCTCGCCTAGGGGAGCAGTTCTTC. It specifies CASSQDSRLGEQFF.

The chain links TRBV11-2 to TRBJ2-3; 7 bases are shared with TRBD2. This CDR3 spans 15 amino acids. The V and J ends lost 5 bases and 6 bases, in that order; junction bases with no gene match: 11. In germline, CDR1 is SGHAT, CDR2 FQNNGV. CDR3 residues: CASSVVANGRDTQYF. Written as DNA, the CDR3 is TGTGCCAGCAGCGTGGTGGCCAACGGGAGGGATACGCAGTATTTT.

The V gene is TRBV7-9, the J gene TRBJ1-1; a weak D match, TRBD1 (6 bases). V gave up 5 bases and J gave up 0 bases, with 16 bases separating them. Per the germline V gene, CDR1 is SEHNR and CDR2 is FQNEAQ (reference sequence). The CDR3 is made up of 16 amino acids. The DNA for the CDR3 is TGTGCCAGCAGCAAGAAACAGGGACCAATGAACACTGAAGCTTTCTTT. Its translation: CASSKKQGPMNTEAFF. The variable domain in full, with the rest retrieved from reference TRBV7-9 and TRBJ1-1, is DTGVSQNPRHKITKRGQNVTFRCDPISEHNRLYWYRQTLGQGPEFLTYFQNEAQLEKSRLLSDRFSAERPKGSFSTLEIQRTEQGDSAMYLCASSKKQGPMNTEAFFGQGTRLTVV.

The chain has TRBV27 and TRBJ2-5; 9 nucleotides line up with TRBD2. V lost 5 bases and J lost 11; bases outside the gene matches: 12. CDR1 and CDR2 from the germline V gene are MNHEY and SMNVEV (reference sequence). This CDR3 comprises 14 residues. The CDR3 protein is CASSPTSGYNEQYF. CDR3 in DNA: TGTGCCAGCAGTCCGACTAGCGGCTACAATGAGCAGTACTTC.

This clonotype has at least ten counts. This chain uses TRBV7-2 with TRBJ2-5; D may correspond to TRBD1 or TRBD2 (5 bases each). CDR1 and CDR2 (germline): SGHTA, FQGNSA. The CDR3 is made up of 13 amino acids. The V end lost 3 bases, the J end lost 5 bases, and 10 bases lay between the germline ends. In DNA form, the CDR3 reads TGTGCCAGCAGCTTCGGGGCTGGGGAGACCCAGTACTTC. Its translation: CASSFGAGETQYF.

V gene TRBV28 combines with J gene TRBJ2-7; no reliable D call. CDR1 MDHEN and CDR2 SYDVKM come from the germline V gene. There are 10 residues in the CDR3. V lost 10 bases to trimming and J lost 4 bases, with 8 bases between them. For the CDR3, the DNA is TGTGCCACCCATTTATACGAGCAGTACTTC. Translated: CATHLYEQYF.

The CDR3 nucleotides are TGCAGCGTTGCACCTGTGGGAGGCTCTGGAAACACCATATATTTT. It encodes CSVAPVGGSGNTIYF. The genes are TRBV29-1 and TRBJ1-3; no clear D gene. V was shortened by 4 bases and J by 0 bases, with 13 bases between the two germline ends. Germline values: CDR1 SQVTM, CDR2 ANQGSEA. This CDR3 spans 15 amino acids. The variable domain in full, completed from reference TRBV29-1 and TRBJ1-3, reads SAVISQKPSRDICQRGTSLTIQCQVDSQVTMMFWYRQQPGQSLTLIATANQGSEATYESGFVIDKFPISRPNLTFSTLTVSNMSPEDSSIYLCSVAPVGGSGNTIYFGEGSWLTVV.

This chain links TRBV9 with TRBJ2-5; D perhaps matches TRBD1 (6 bases). V was cut by 0 bases and J by 11 bases, with 23 bases left in between. Per the germline V gene, CDR1 is SGDLS and CDR2 is YYNGEE. The CDR3 is 16 residues long. In DNA form, the CDR3 reads TGTGCCAGCAGCGTAGAATTTGGTGGGGACATCGGGGAGCAGTACTTC. The encoded protein is CASSVEFGGDIGEQYF.

J is TRBJ2-1 and V is TRBV29-1, with TRBD2 matching over 7 bases. The CDR3 is 15 residues long. The J segment lost 6 bases and the V segment lost 7 bases, leaving 15 bases of the junction unmatched. Per the germline V gene, CDR1 is SQVTM and CDR2 is ANQGSEA. CDR3 loop: CSAVDTGLPTNEQFF. The CDR3 DNA follows: TGCAGCGCTGTTGATACGGGACTACCAACCAATGAGCAGTTCTTC.

The gene calls are TRBV9 and TRBJ2-7; TRBD2 matches 11 bases. The CDR3 spans 15 residues. J was trimmed by 6 bases and V by 5 bases; bases with no gene match: 10. Germline lookup yields CDR1 SGDLS and CDR2 YYNGEE. The DNA for the CDR3 is TGTGCCAGCAGTAGACTAGCGGGAAAGGGTCGCGAGCAGTACTTC. Encoded protein: CASSRLAGKGREQYF.

This sequence joins TRBV27 and TRBJ2-5; perhaps TRBD1 as D (6 bases). The end of the DNA is better explained by TRBJ2-7, so the J call may be wrong. CDR3 length equals 13 residues. Germline V gene lookup returns CDR1 MNHEY and CDR2 SMNVEV (reference sequence). CDR3 nucleotide sequence: TGTGCCAGCAGTAGGACAGTTTACTACGAGCAGTACTTC. It codes for CASSRTVYYEQYF.

The chain has TRBV3-1 and TRBJ2-7, with 8 bases aligning to TRBD2. Per germline, CDR1 LGHDT and CDR2 YNNKEL (reference sequence). The length of the CDR3 is 15 residues. After removal of 5 bases from V and 7 bases from J, the junction contained 13 bases not matched to a gene. The CDR3 loop reads CASSSGGVLYNEQYF. The CDR3 nucleotides read TGTGCCAGCAGCTCCGGGGGGGTGCTCTACAATGAGCAGTACTTC.

The V call is TRBV29-1, the J call TRBJ1-2; D not certain. V gave up 4 bases and J gave up 4 bases, with 19 bases separating them. The CDR3 has 15 amino acids. Per germline, CDR1 SQVTM and CDR2 ANQGSEA. CDR3 protein: CSVVWSQQAGYGYTF. DNA of the CDR3: TGCAGCGTTGTCTGGTCCCAACAAGCTGGCTATGGCTACACCTTC.

There are a few counts of this clonotype. The V call is TRBV6-1, the J call TRBJ2-3; D possibly uses TRBD1 or TRBD2 (5 bases each). The V gene's germline CDR1 is MNHNS and CDR2 SASEGT. The length of the CDR3 is 13 residues. V was clipped by 7 bases and J by 4 bases, with 12 bases between them. CDR3 DNA: TGTGCCAGCAACGGGAAGGGGCCAGATACGCAGTATTTT. This sequence encodes CASNGKGPDTQYF.

V usage is TRBV20-1 and J usage is TRBJ2-7, with 14 bases lining up with TRBD2. V lost 6 bases and J lost 2; bases outside the gene matches: 12. The length of the CDR3 is 17 residues. Germline V CDR1 and CDR2: DFQATT, SNEGSKA (reference sequence). CDR3 loop: CSAERGTSGRWPYEQYF. CDR3 in DNA: TGCAGTGCGGAGAGAGGGACTAGCGGGAGATGGCCCTACGAGCAGTACTTC.

This clonotype was observed a few times. The chain is built from TRBV7-2 and TRBJ2-5, with D hard to call. The CDR3 extends over 12 amino acids. The V gene's germline CDR1 is SGHTA and CDR2 FQGNSA. V was trimmed by 3 bases and J by 5 bases, leaving 7 bases between them. DNA for the CDR3: TGTGCCAGCAGCTTGAACAGTGAGACCCAGTACTTC. Amino acid sequence: CASSLNSETQYF.

The rearrangement joins TRBV12-5 to TRBJ2-5; no clear D. V was pared by 2 bases and J by 4 bases, with 5 bases between. Germline lookup yields CDR1 LGHNT and CDR2 FRNRAP. This CDR3 contains 12 residues. CDR3 nucleotide sequence: TGTGCTAGTGGTTTGTTCGGAGAGACCCAGTACTTC. Its translation: CASGLFGETQYF.

CDR3 in DNA: TGCGCCAGCAGCTTGGCCATAGGTGCTTACAATGAGCAGTTCTTC. Amino acid sequence: CASSLAIGAYNEQFF. This chain connects TRBV5-1 to TRBJ2-1; D is unresolved. This CDR3 region has 15 residues. Trimming pared 0 bases from V and 4 bases from J, leaving 11 bases between. In germline, CDR1 is SGHRS, CDR2 YFSETQ. Variable domain in full (rest from reference TRBV5-1 and TRBJ2-1): KAGVTQTPRYLIKTRGQQVTLSCSPISGHRSVSWYQQTPGQGLQFLFEYFSETQRNKGNFPGRFSGRQFSNSRSEMNVSTLELGDSALYLCASSLAIGAYNEQFFGPGTRLTVL.

The genes are TRBV20-1 and TRBJ2-3; 14 bases agree with TRBD2. Losses at the gene ends were 3 bases for V and 6 bases for J; bases not matched to a gene: 5. Germline loops: CDR1 DFQATT, CDR2 SNEGSKA (reference sequence). The CDR3 runs 15 residues. The CDR3 loop reads CSARGTSGRGDTQYF. CDR3 in DNA: TGCAGTGCTAGGGGGACTAGCGGGAGAGGTGATACGCAGTATTTT.

The J gene is TRBJ2-3, the V gene TRBV24-1; the match to TRBD1 covers 12 bases. V was pared by 4 bases and J by 5 bases, with 12 bases of the junction left unmatched. The length of the CDR3 is 18 residues. Germline-derived CDR1 and CDR2 are KGHDR and SFDVKD. The CDR3 sequence is CATSDLAGTGGAGDTQYF. CDR3 in DNA: TGTGCCACCAGTGACCTTGCGGGGACAGGGGGCGCGGGAGATACGCAGTATTTT.

The V call is TRBV6-5, the J call TRBJ2-7; tentative D call: TRBD1 (6 bases). The last part of the DNA fits TRBJ2-4 better; the J call may be wrong. Germline loops: CDR1 MNHEY, CDR2 SVGAGI. This CDR3 contains 14 residues. The CDR3 DNA reads TGTGCCAGCAGTTACGGGGGCGGAAAAAACATTCAGTACTTC. Translating gives CASSYGGGKNIQYF.

This clonotype appeared many times. The V gene is TRBV18, the J gene TRBJ2-5; 11 bases are a match to TRBD2. This CDR3 contains 15 residues. Per germline, CDR1 KGHSH and CDR2 LQKENI. After removal of 6 bases from V and 2 bases from J, the junction contained 5 bases not matched to a gene. The CDR3 here is CASSPGLADQETQYF. CDR3 in DNA: TGTGCCAGCTCCCCGGGACTAGCGGATCAAGAGACCCAGTACTTC. Together with reference TRBV18 and TRBJ2-5, the CDR3 gives the full variable domain: NAGVMQNPRHLVRRRGQEARLRCSPMKGHSHVYWYRQLPEEGLKFMVYLQKENIIDESGMPKERFSAEFPKEGPSILRIQQVVRGDSAAYFCASSPGLADQETQYFGPGTRLLVL.

V and J are TRBV10-3 and TRBJ2-7; TRBD1 matches 8 bases. The junction had 5 bases not matched to a gene; V was cut back by 5 bases and J by 5 bases. The CDR3 has 13 residues. Germline CDR1 reads ENHRY; CDR2 reads SYGVKD. The CDR3 region is CAISPDRDHEQYF. The CDR3 DNA follows: TGTGCCATCAGTCCGGACAGGGATCACGAGCAGTACTTC.

This clonotype was seen more than once but under ten times. The CDR3 DNA follows: TGTGCCAGCAGCGAGGGCGGTAACTCCTACAATGAGCAGTTCTTC. It yields the protein CASSEGGNSYNEQFF. The gene calls are TRBV9 and TRBJ2-1; D gene uncertain. The V and J ends lost 3 bases and 0 bases respectively, with 10 bases between them. There are 15 residues in the CDR3. Germline CDR1 SGDLS, CDR2 YYNGEE.

This rearrangement joins TRBV20-1 to TRBJ1-1; D remains ambiguous. Germline values: CDR1 DFQATT, CDR2 SNEGSKA (reference sequence). Trimming left V 6 bases short and J 0 bases short, with 17 bases between. The CDR3 is 15 residues long. CDR3 nucleotides: TGCAGTGCCCGGCCTAGGCAGACTCTGAACACTGAAGCTTTCTTT. Translating gives CSARPRQTLNTEAFF.

The chain is built from TRBV6-9 and TRBJ2-5; D call uncertain. There are 15 residues in the CDR3. V lost 6 bases and J lost 1, with 15 bases in between. Per germline, CDR1 MNHGY and CDR2 SVAAGI. CDR3 sequence (DNA): TGTGCCAGCAGGAAAATCGTCAACAGCCAAGAGACCCAGTACTTC. Amino acids: CASRKIVNSQETQYF.